Listed below are T cell receptor beta chains from one sample, sequenced in a study of cytomegalovirus exposure and HLA in healthy donors. Assay used: immunoSEQ multiplex PCR; TCRdb lists only in-frame clones, some missing. The sample contains more than 140,000 clones, less than 90% of which appear only once. Sample: PBMCs. Receptors were obtained from a woman aged 18-29 years in good health and CMV-seropositive. Both conserved end residues are part of each CDR3. The D gene is left open where the match is weak. Rows give clone size only sometimes, using once, few, many, or a class for an expanded clone.

d_call,j_call,v_call,clone_size,cdr3_nt,cdr3_aa
TRBD1,TRBJ1-3,TRBV13,-,TGTGCCAGCAGCCACCAGGGGGCGACTGGAAACACCATATATTTT,CASSHQGATGNTIYF
-,TRBJ2-7,TRBV28,-,TGTGCCAGCAGTTCTCACGAGGGATTCTACGAGCAGTACTTC,CASSSHEGFYEQYF
TRBD1,TRBJ2-1,TRBV4-1,-,TGCGCCAGCAGTCTACAGGGGAGTGTGAGCAATGAGCAGTTCTTC,CASSLQGSVSNEQFF
TRBD2,TRBJ2-1,TRBV11-3,once,TGTGCCAGCAGCTTAGTACTAGCGGGAGGGTCCTACAATGAGCAGTTCTTC,CASSLVLAGGSYNEQFF
TRBD2,TRBJ2-1,TRBV4-1,-,TGCGCCAGCAGCCATTTCGGAGCGGGAGGGCCGAACAATGAGCAGTTCTTC,CASSHFGAGGPNNEQFF
-,TRBJ2-5,TRBV10-1,-,TGCGCCAGCAGTGAGTCTCGTCCGGGATTCCAGTACTTC,CASSESRPGFQYF
TRBD2,TRBJ2-3,TRBV6-4,-,TGTGCCAGCAGTGACTCGACTAGCGGGAGTGTAGATACGCAGTATTTT,CASSDSTSGSVDTQYF
-,TRBJ1-3,TRBV20-1,-,TGCAGTGCAAACCGGGAGTACACCATATATTTT,CSANREYTIYF
TRBD2,TRBJ2-4,TRBV5-1,-,TGCGCCAGCAGCTTGGGACTAGCGGAAAACATTCAGTACTTC,CASSLGLAENIQYF
TRBD2,TRBJ2-3,TRBV13,-,TGTGCCAGCAGCTTAAGCACCCCGGGACTAGCGGGAGCAGAAACAGATACGCAGTATTTT,CASSLSTPGLAGAETDTQYF
-,TRBJ1-2,TRBV6-1,-,TGTGCCAGCAGTGAAAAACAATATGGCTACACCTTC,CASSEKQYGYTF
-,TRBJ2-1,TRBV7-3,-,TGTGCCAGCAGCGTCCAAATAGGCGGGTCTGCCTCCTACAATGAGCAGTTCTTC,CASSVQIGGSASYNEQFF
TRBD1,TRBJ2-7,TRBV19,-,TGTGCCAGTAGTATTAACAGGGGGTCCCCCCACGAGCAGTACTTC,CASSINRGSPHEQYF
TRBD2,TRBJ2-7,TRBV28,-,TGTGCCAGCAATTCCCGACTAGCGGGGAACTACGAGCAGTACTTC,CASNSRLAGNYEQYF
TRBD2,TRBJ2-1,TRBV27,-,TGTGCCAGCATGACTAGCGGGAGCAATGAGCAGTTCTTC,CASMTSGSNEQFF
-,TRBJ1-2,TRBV6-5,-,TGTGCCAGCAGTCTGTCAGGGGTGGGCTATGGCTACACCTTC,CASSLSGVGYGYTF
-,TRBJ1-5,TRBV10-3,-,TGTGCCATCAGTGAACGGGTCAATCAGCCCCAGCATTTT,CAISERVNQPQHF
-,TRBJ2-7,TRBV4-2,medium-sized,TGTGCCAGCAGCCAAGATTTTCCAGGCTCCTACGAGCAGTACTTC,CASSQDFPGSYEQYF
-,TRBJ2-1,TRBV30,-,TGTGCCTGGAGTCAAGGGGTGCAATACTACAATGAGCAGTTCTTC,CAWSQGVQYYNEQFF
-,TRBJ1-5,TRBV15,once,TGTGCCACCAGTCTGGAAGGCGGGGTAGGGCAGCCCCAGCATTTT,CATSLEGGVGQPQHF
TRBD1,TRBJ1-1,TRBV5-1,-,TGCGCCAGCAGCTTGGGGGGGACAGGAGGTATGAACACTGAAGCTTTCTTT,CASSLGGTGGMNTEAFF
-,TRBJ2-1,TRBV6-1,-,TGTGCCAGCAGTTCAGGGGAAAGAGTACACGAGCAGTTCTTC,CASSSGERVHEQFF
TRBD1,TRBJ2-1,TRBV11-3,once,TGTGCCAGCAGCCAGGACAGGAATAATGAGCAGTTCTTC,CASSQDRNNEQFF
-,TRBJ2-1,TRBV7-2,-,TGTGCCAGCAGCTTAGGGTCCGGGTCTGGAAACTACAATGAGCAGTTCTTC,CASSLGSGSGNYNEQFF
-,TRBJ2-7,TRBV5-4,-,TGTGCCAGCAGCCCTCTCGAGCGGAGCTCCTACGAGCAGTACTTC,CASSPLERSSYEQYF
-,TRBJ2-1,TRBV9,few,TGTGCCAGCAGCGTAGGATCTACTACTAGAAATGAGCAGTTCTTC,CASSVGSTTRNEQFF
-,TRBJ1-3,TRBV19,-,TGTGCCAGTAGTATAGGTCCACAGGGATCAGGAAACACCATATATTTT,CASSIGPQGSGNTIYF
TRBD1,TRBJ2-3,TRBV11-3,-,TGTGCCAGCAGTCAGACACAGGGGAAAGATACGCAGTATTTT,CASSQTQGKDTQYF
-,TRBJ1-1,TRBV14,-,TGTGCCAGCAGCCAATCCAGGGTAACTTTCTTT,CASSQSRVTFF
TRBD2,TRBJ2-1,TRBV6-1,-,TGTGCCAGCAGTATTAGCGGGAGTGAGGGAGAGCAGTTCTTC,CASSISGSEGEQFF
-,TRBJ1-1,TRBV9,-,TGTGCCAGCAGCGCCCGAAACCAGGGAGAAGCTTTCTTT,CASSARNQGEAFF
TRBD1,TRBJ1-1,TRBV18,once,TGTGCCAGCTCACCCCGCACCGGGACAGGGGGTAATACTGAAGCTTTCTTT,CASSPRTGTGGNTEAFF
TRBD1,TRBJ2-2,TRBV6-6,-,TGTGCCAGCAGGACACAGGGGATGAACACCGGGGAGCTGTTTTTT,CASRTQGMNTGELFF
TRBD2,TRBJ2-7,TRBV7-7,-,TGTGCTAGCAGCTTAGCGCGGACTAGGCTTGGGGTGGATAACTACGAGCAGTACTTC,CASSLARTRLGVDNYEQYF
-,TRBJ2-5,TRBV10-1,-,TGCGCCAGCAGTGATGGAGGGAACCAAGAGACCCAGTACTTC,CASSDGGNQETQYF
-,TRBJ2-5,TRBV9,-,TGTGCCAGCAGCGTAGGGTGGGCTAAAGAGACCCAGTACTTC,CASSVGWAKETQYF
-,TRBJ2-2,TRBV7-9,-,TGTGCCAGCAGCCCGGGGTCCTTTGTAAACACCGGGGAGCTGTTTTTT,CASSPGSFVNTGELFF
TRBD2,TRBJ2-1,TRBV28,-,TGTGCCAGCAGTTTTACTAGCGGGAGGGTTTCCTACAATGAGCAGTTCTTC,CASSFTSGRVSYNEQFF
-,TRBJ2-2,TRBV6-5,-,TGTGCCAGCAGTTACTCCCGGGGGAGCACCGGGGAGCTGTTTTTT,CASSYSRGSTGELFF
-,TRBJ2-7,TRBV18,-,TGTGCCAGCTCTCTCTCGGGACAAATCTACGAGCAGTACTTC,CASSLSGQIYEQYF